The clone carrying this T cell receptor beta chain showed up many times. The antigen remains unidentified. This entry is derived from a study of spatial heterogeneity in lung cancer. The CDR3 length is 13 residues. Trimming pared 7 bases from V and 5 bases from J, leaving 14 bases between. The V gene's germline CDR1 is MNHEY and CDR2 SVGEGT. Using its own MiXCR run on the 5' RACE reads, TCRdb lists one record per CDR3 protein. Counted here are roughly 2,900 distinct CDR3 sequences, 5.5% occurring once; the ten biggest clones make up 18%. Study findings and constraints: Mutation tallies in tumors tracked expanded intratumoral alpha and beta TCR counts.

Time point denoted: sample taken at primary tumor resection. The V and J genes are TRBV6-2 or TRBV6-3 and TRBJ1-2; tentatively, D is TRBD1 (5 bases). The receptor's source is a male donor with early-stage non-small cell lung cancer. Source: lung tumor tissue, taken at surgery. CDR3 sequence reads: CASNQGLSYGYTF. CDR3 DNA: TGTGCCAGCAATCAGGGTTTATCTTATGGCTACACCTTC.